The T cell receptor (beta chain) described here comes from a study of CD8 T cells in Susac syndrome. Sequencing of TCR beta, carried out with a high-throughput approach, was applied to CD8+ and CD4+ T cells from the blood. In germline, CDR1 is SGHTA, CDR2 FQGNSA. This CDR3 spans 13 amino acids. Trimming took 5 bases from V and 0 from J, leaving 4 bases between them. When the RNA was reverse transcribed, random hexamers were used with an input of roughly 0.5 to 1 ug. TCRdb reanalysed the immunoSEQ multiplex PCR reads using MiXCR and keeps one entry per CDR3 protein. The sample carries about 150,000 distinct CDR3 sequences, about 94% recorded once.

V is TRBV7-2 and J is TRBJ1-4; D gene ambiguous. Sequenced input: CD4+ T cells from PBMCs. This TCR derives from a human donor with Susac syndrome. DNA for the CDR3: TGTGCCAGCAGCAGATCAACTAATGAAAAACTGTTTTTT. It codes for CASSRSTNEKLFF. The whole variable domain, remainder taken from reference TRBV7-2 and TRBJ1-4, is GAGVSQSPSNKVTEKGKDVELRCDPISGHTALYWYRQSLGQGLEFLIYFQGNSAPDKSGLPSDRFSAERTGGSVSTLTIQRTQQEDSAVYLCASSRSTNEKLFFGSGTQLSVL.